These T cell receptor beta chains were read from a single sample in a study of cytomegalovirus exposure and HLA in healthy donors. Some clones are missing from TCRdb's copy, which holds only in-frame ones; the method was immunoSEQ multiplex PCR. The data contain approximately 180,000 clones, 81% of them singletons. The sequencing sample was made of PBMCs. These receptor sequences come from a man younger than 30 in good health and CMV-seronegative. CDR3s leave out the opening cysteine and the closing phenylalanine or tryptophan. Each record gives: CDR3 protein, J gene, V gene.

CDR3 protein: ASSVVAGNINEQF; J gene: TRBJ2-1; V gene: TRBV7-8
CDR3 protein: ASSQKAAEHAYEQY; J gene: TRBJ2-7; V gene: TRBV4-1
CDR3 protein: ASRTGAEAF; J gene: TRBJ1-1; V gene: TRBV2
CDR3 protein: ASSLAGTAGELF; J gene: TRBJ2-2; V gene: TRBV7-9
CDR3 protein: ASSPGDAFYYEQY; J gene: TRBJ2-7; V gene: TRBV9
CDR3 protein: ASSLATFRLQETQY; J gene: TRBJ2-5; V gene: TRBV11-2
CDR3 protein: ASRTGTDTQY; J gene: TRBJ2-3; V gene: TRBV19
CDR3 protein: ASSPSGLATYEQY; J gene: TRBJ2-7; V gene: TRBV18
CDR3 protein: ASSDEGGNSPLH; J gene: TRBJ1-6; V gene: TRBV2
CDR3 protein: ASSPGQANEKLF; J gene: TRBJ1-4; V gene: TRBV4-1
CDR3 protein: ASSERAQTNNEQF; J gene: TRBJ2-1; V gene: TRBV9
CDR3 protein: ASSAGLVGEQY; J gene: TRBJ2-7; V gene: TRBV9
CDR3 protein: ASSSTGGEETQY; J gene: TRBJ2-5; V gene: TRBV7-3
CDR3 protein: ASSFRDTYNEQF; J gene: TRBJ2-1; V gene: TRBV7-2
CDR3 protein: ASSLGFPTGGAEAF; J gene: TRBJ1-1; V gene: TRBV7-6
CDR3 protein: ASRGPGTDTQY; J gene: TRBJ2-3; V gene: TRBV5-1
CDR3 protein: ASSQLGSSYEQY; J gene: TRBJ2-7; V gene: TRBV13
CDR3 protein: ASGKLSSYNEQF; J gene: TRBJ2-1; V gene: TRBV27
CDR3 protein: ASSVGGGANSEQY; J gene: TRBJ2-7; V gene: TRBV9
CDR3 protein: ASSLLRDWGSSYNEQF; J gene: TRBJ2-1; V gene: TRBV6-4
CDR3 protein: ASSLSAGAYEQY; J gene: TRBJ2-7; V gene: TRBV7-3
CDR3 protein: ASSTGTGANEKLF; J gene: TRBJ1-4; V gene: TRBV19
CDR3 protein: ASSRVEVHTGELF; J gene: TRBJ2-2; V gene: TRBV25-1
CDR3 protein: SALPGTSGTGELF; J gene: TRBJ2-2; V gene: TRBV29-1
CDR3 protein: AAWDREKTGELF; J gene: TRBJ2-2; V gene: TRBV6-5
CDR3 protein: ASSVSDRVADTQY; J gene: TRBJ2-3; V gene: TRBV5-1
CDR3 protein: ASSQEYVGTEAF; J gene: TRBJ1-1; V gene: TRBV14
CDR3 protein: ASSMGQGREKLF; J gene: TRBJ1-4; V gene: TRBV2
CDR3 protein: ASSETVSSGNTIY; J gene: TRBJ1-3; V gene: TRBV2
CDR3 protein: ASSPGQAYGYT; J gene: TRBJ1-2; V gene: TRBV6-5
CDR3 protein: ASSLAVRYTQY; J gene: TRBJ2-3; V gene: TRBV5-1
CDR3 protein: ASRLAGYQETQY; J gene: TRBJ2-5; V gene: TRBV6-1
CDR3 protein: ASSLGSGQRNQPQH; J gene: TRBJ1-5; V gene: TRBV5-1
CDR3 protein: ASSFGTGGSYGYT; J gene: TRBJ1-2; V gene: TRBV5-4
CDR3 protein: ASSGGDRGIDTQY; J gene: TRBJ2-3; V gene: TRBV9
CDR3 protein: ASSLGRGASYEQY; J gene: .; V gene: TRBV7-7
CDR3 protein: ASSERLAGTDTQY; J gene: TRBJ2-3; V gene: TRBV2
CDR3 protein: ASSISGGQPQH; J gene: TRBJ1-5; V gene: TRBV19
CDR3 protein: ASSFDRADTEAF; J gene: TRBJ1-1; V gene: TRBV7-9
CDR3 protein: ASSLAPAGGTYEQY; J gene: TRBJ2-7; V gene: TRBV7-8
CDR3 protein: ASIPDNFYEQY; J gene: TRBJ2-7; V gene: TRBV10-1
CDR3 protein: ASSAGSDGEQY; J gene: TRBJ2-7; V gene: TRBV6-6
CDR3 protein: ASSFLGASGELF; J gene: TRBJ2-2; V gene: TRBV5-1
CDR3 protein: ASSQGQGSSYEQY; J gene: TRBJ2-7; V gene: TRBV4-1
CDR3 protein: ASSSGTSAQETQY; J gene: TRBJ2-5; V gene: TRBV27
CDR3 protein: ASSQEQVGNSPLH; J gene: TRBJ1-6; V gene: TRBV4-1
CDR3 protein: ASSQVVRTEAF; J gene: TRBJ1-1; V gene: TRBV14
CDR3 protein: ASSLGLAATDTQY; J gene: TRBJ2-3; V gene: TRBV5-1
CDR3 protein: ASSSSPLNYGYT; J gene: TRBJ1-2; V gene: TRBV28
CDR3 protein: ASSLLGSLDEQF; J gene: TRBJ2-1; V gene: TRBV7-2
CDR3 protein: ATALTGNQETQY; J gene: TRBJ2-5; V gene: TRBV15
CDR3 protein: ASSRDSWGYNEQF; J gene: TRBJ2-1; V gene: TRBV5-4
CDR3 protein: ASSSLRSGRGILKF; J gene: TRBJ2-1; V gene: TRBV5-1
CDR3 protein: AWNPTGGNDGYT; J gene: TRBJ1-2; V gene: TRBV30